This T cell receptor beta chain was profiled in a study of T cells in localized non-small cell lung cancer. The CDR3 length is 15 residues. Germline assignment: CDR1 SEHNR and CDR2 FQNEAQ (reference sequence). V lost 5 bases and J 6 bases, leaving 19 bases between the germline ends. Sequencing used immunoSEQ multiplex PCR; TCRdb keeps in-frame clones, though not all of them. This repertoire shows 53,000 or so clones, approximately 80% found once; its top ten account for approximately 17%. Study-level results: Uninvolved adjacent lung showed higher T cell clonality than tumor. Sequencing covered just one tumor region, so heterogeneity cannot be ruled out. Appearances in adjacent lung were noted for a median 57 of the top 100 tumor clones.

Concerning this clone: The antigen is not known.

This sequence originates from a man between 40 and 70 years old with stage III lung adenocarcinoma. The sequencing here drew on peripheral blood mononuclear cells, taken before any cancer treatment. This chain joins TRBV7-9 and TRBJ1-1; D is undetermined. CDR3 sequence (DNA): TGTGCCAGCAGCACAAGGTCGGGGTTGGGCGCTGAAGCTTTCTTT. Translating gives CASSTRSGLGAEAFF.